The 9 T cell receptor beta chains presented below share a single source sample, sequenced in a study of blood T cell repertoires in COVID-19. Sequenced by immunoSEQ multiplex PCR; TCRdb stores in-frame clones only, minus some. The sample lists approximately 200,000 clones; about 86% were seen once. The sequenced material came from peripheral blood. The receptors stem from a woman aged 25 to 39 with active or convalescent COVID-19.

This chain uses TRBV4-1 with TRBJ1-1; maybe TRBD1 (5 bases). The length of the CDR3 is 20 residues. Per the germline V gene, CDR1 is MGHRA and CDR2 is YSYEKL. Trimming removed 1 base from V and 4 bases from J, with 28 bases in between. The CDR3: CASSQVVIQGTIFWATEAFF. DNA for the CDR3: TGCGCCAGCAGCCAAGTGGTGATTCAGGGAACTATTTTTTGGGCCACTGAAGCTTTCTTT.

V usage is TRBV7-9 and J usage is TRBJ2-7, with D perhaps matching TRBD1 (7 bases). Germline values: CDR1 SEHNR, CDR2 FQNEAQ (reference sequence). Trimming removed 2 bases at V and 3 bases at J, with 14 bases between. The CDR3 is made up of 15 amino acids. The chain's CDR3 is CASSLNAGQNYEQYF. The DNA for the CDR3 is TGTGCCAGCAGCTTAAATGCGGGACAGAACTACGAGCAGTACTTC.

The chain combines TRBV18 with TRBJ2-7, with D possibly matching TRBD2 (6 bases). The germline V and J ends were trimmed by 5 bases and 2 bases, with 16 bases remaining between them. The CDR3 runs 15 residues. The germline gives CDR1 KGHSH, CDR2 LQKENI. The CDR3 loop reads CASSEGGAGPYEQYF. DNA for the CDR3: TGTGCCAGCTCAGAAGGCGGGGCCGGGCCCTACGAGCAGTACTTC.

This chain links TRBV6-1 with TRBJ1-2, with D possibly TRBD1 on 6 matching bases. V was clipped by 1 base and J by 2 bases, with 14 bases between them. CDR1 and CDR2 from the germline V gene are MNHNS and SASEGT. The CDR3 has 16 amino acids. The CDR3 nucleotides read TGTGCCAGCAGTGAAGGAACGGGGGGCCGAAACTATGGCTACACCTTC. It codes for CASSEGTGGRNYGYTF.

The gene calls are TRBV13 and TRBJ1-5; TRBD1 aligns across 8 bases. Germline V gives CDR1 PRHDT, CDR2 FYEKMQ (reference sequence). Trimming at V came to 0 bases and at J to 6 bases, leaving 7 bases not matched to a gene. The CDR3 is 16 amino acids. The CDR3 nucleotides are TGTGCCAGCAGCTTAGGAATGGACAGGGTAGTTCAGCCCCAGCATTTT. It yields the protein CASSLGMDRVVQPQHF.

This clone was seen a handful of times. The CDR3 here is CASRGTGENSPLHF. CDR3 nucleotides: TGTGCCAGCAGGGGGACAGGGGAAAATTCACCCCTCCACTTT. The V call is TRBV6-5, the J call TRBJ1-6, with 10 bases matching TRBD1. V dropped 6 bases and J dropped 7; count of bases not matched to a gene: 3. Germline lookup yields CDR1 MNHEY and CDR2 SVGAGI. This CDR3 has 14 amino acids.

This clone was recorded only once. The chain couples TRBV5-4 to TRBJ2-1; 10 nucleotides align to TRBD1. This CDR3 is 13 amino acids long. CDR1 is SGHNT, CDR2 YYREEE, per germline (reference sequence). The J segment lost 10 bases and the V segment lost 5 bases, leaving 6 bases of the junction unmatched. CDR3 coding DNA: TGTGCCAGCAGGGTGACAGGGGGCAGAGAGCAGTTCTTC. It codes for CASRVTGGREQFF.

J is TRBJ1-1 and V is TRBV28, with D possibly being TRBD1 (6 bases). In germline, CDR1 is MDHEN, CDR2 SYDVKM. Trimming left V 6 bases short and J 4 bases short, with 24 bases between. The CDR3 covers 17 residues. The CDR3 region is CASRTPHGGGAGTEAFF. Here the CDR3 DNA reads TGTGCCAGCAGAACGCCGCACGGGGGGGGCGCAGGCACTGAAGCTTTCTTT.

The chain combines TRBV6-5 with TRBJ1-1, with D tentatively TRBD1 (5 bases). Looked up from germline, CDR1 is MNHEY and CDR2 is SVGAGI. The CDR3 loop spans 15 amino acids. With 0 bases removed from V and 3 bases from J, the gap between germline ends came to 11 bases. CDR3 sequence (DNA): TGTGCCAGCAGTTACTCGGATAGGGGATACACTGAAGCTTTCTTT. Residues: CASSYSDRGYTEAFF.